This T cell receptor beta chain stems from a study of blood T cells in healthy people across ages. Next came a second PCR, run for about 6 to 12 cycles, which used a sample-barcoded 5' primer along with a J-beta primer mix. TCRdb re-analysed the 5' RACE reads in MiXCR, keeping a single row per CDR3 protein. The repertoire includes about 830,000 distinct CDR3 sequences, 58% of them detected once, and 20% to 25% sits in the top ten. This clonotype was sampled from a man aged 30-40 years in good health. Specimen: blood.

Written as DNA, the CDR3 is TGTGCCAGCAGCCAAGCGAGCGGGACTGCCTACGAGCAGTACTTC. This encodes CASSQASGTAYEQYF. This rearrangement joins TRBV3-1 to TRBJ2-4; 7 nucleotides align to TRBD2. The DNA end is a closer match to TRBJ2-7, so the J assignment may be wrong. This CDR3 is built from 15 residues. Germline V gene sequence: CDR1 LGHDT, CDR2 YNNKEL (reference sequence).